This TCR beta chain was observed in a study of CD8 T cell repertoires and HIV-1 epitope variants. The overall study: Separate wells received one of Twenty-five Gag or Nef variant peptides. The baseline condition was 1M T cells left uncultured. Controls included no peptide, Ebola AY9 epitope, and a CMV, EBV, flu pool.

The table came from immunoSEQ multiplex PCR; TCRdb's copy has only in-frame clones and leaves some out. The data hold roughly 4,500 clones, with roughly two thirds observed a single time. With regard to this clone: Antigen unknown.

Overall study findings and caveats: Most of the nine antigen-specific clonotypes appeared cross-reactive to autologous or escape variants.

V was clipped by 0 bases and J by 2 bases, with 5 bases between them. CDR3 length: 14 residues. CDR1 and CDR2 from the germline V gene are MNHNS and SASEGT. The sequenced sample consisted of cultured CD8+ T cells derived from PBMCs. The rearrangement links TRBV6-1 to TRBJ2-1; D call uncertain. The sequence came from a male donor with HIV. The CDR3 DNA is TGTGCCAGCAGTGAAGCGGGCACCTACAATGAGCAGTTCTTC. Its protein is CASSEAGTYNEQFF.